This T cell receptor beta chain was sequenced during a study of graft-versus-host responses after intestinal transplantation. Study-level background: Grafts were multivisceral, liver-intestinal, or isolated intestinal. Anti-thymocyte globulin served as induction for all recipients, who then took tacrolimus and steroids for 3 to 4 years.

V dropped 4 bases and J dropped 5; count of bases not matched to a gene: 3. This CDR3 has 13 residues. From germline, CDR1 is LNHDA and CDR2 SQIVND (reference sequence). General observations from the study: Within allografts, high graft-versus-host to host-versus-graft clonal ratios were seen among patients with graft-donor T cell macrochimerism. Peak circulating GvH clone levels were associated with early post-transplant HvG declines.

Graft-derived tissue was subjected to processing to liberate intraepithelial and lamina propria lymphocytes. Produced via immunoSEQ multiplex PCR; TCRdb's table is partial and in-frame only. This repertoire shows about 15,000 clones, 59% found once; its top ten account for roughly 13%. To note about this clone: Antigen: not known.

Sequencing used ileum tissue, obtained 524 days after transplant. The chain couples TRBV19 to TRBJ2-7; TRBD1 agrees at 9 bases. The clonotype comes from a human patient who received an intestinal transplant, so some T cells may come from the graft donor. The CDR3: CASSRDRDNEQYF. The DNA of the CDR3 is TGTGCCAGTAGTAGGGACAGGGACAACGAGCAGTACTTC.